These 7 T cell receptor beta chains were all obtained from the same sample, sequenced in a study of response to subunit inactivated influenza vaccine. MiXCR, run by TCRdb on the RT-PCR reads, gives a single entry per CDR3 protein. The sample contains about 170,000 distinct CDR3 sequences, more than 10% of which appear only once. These data also featured in a second study, about T cells expressing NK-cell markers. From that second work: A 5'RACE template switching approach incorporating UMIs was used to make TCR beta cDNA.

The sequencing here drew on CD8+ T cells sorted from PBMCs, taken roughly 13 days after vaccination. Receptors originate from a man aged 45-60 years who received an inactivated influenza vaccine.

This clonotype was found a few times. The V call is TRBV10-3, the J call TRBJ2-1; no clear D. This CDR3 has 15 amino acids. CDR1 is ENHRY, CDR2 SYGVKD, per germline. Trimming pared 2 bases from V and 0 bases from J, leaving 8 bases between. CDR3 coding DNA: TGTGCCATCAGTGAGACATCTAGCTCCTACAATGAGCAGTTCTTC. Its translation: CAISETSSSYNEQFF.

In its sample, this clonotype was seen a few times. The chain employs TRBV11-2 and TRBJ2-1, with D tentatively TRBD1 or TRBD2 (6 bases each). Deletions cut 4 bases from V and 8 bases from J, with 21 bases between. Germline lookup yields CDR1 SGHAT and CDR2 FQNNGV. This CDR3 spans 16 amino acids. The CDR3 region is CASSSRGGTRIDEQFF. The CDR3 DNA reads TGTGCCAGCAGCTCTCGTGGCGGGACACGTATTGATGAGCAGTTCTTC.

The rearrangement links TRBV4-3 to TRBJ2-5; 8 nucleotides agree with TRBD1. CDR1 is LGHNA and CDR2 is YSLEER in the germline V gene. J gave up 4 bases and V 0 bases, and 1 base lay outside the gene matches. The CDR3 runs to 14 residues. CDR3 amino acids: CASSQDDRGETQYF. The CDR3 region has the DNA TGCGCCAGCAGCCAAGATGACAGGGGAGAGACCCAGTACTTC.

The V call is TRBV4-1, the J call TRBJ1-1; 9 nucleotides line up with TRBD1. V shed 3 bases, J shed 4 bases, and the junction held 6 bases outside the gene matches. This CDR3 spans 15 amino acids. Germline V gene sequence: CDR1 MGHRA, CDR2 YSYEKL. The CDR3 region is CASSQRTGEFTEAFF. Written as DNA, the CDR3 is TGCGCCAGCAGCCAGCGGACAGGGGAGTTCACTGAAGCTTTCTTT.

This clonotype has a handful of counts. The chain joins TRBV4-1 to TRBJ2-7; 8 nucleotides match TRBD1. V was pared by 4 bases and J by 5 bases, with 4 bases of the junction left unmatched. Germline assignment: CDR1 MGHRA and CDR2 YSYEKL. CDR3 length equals 13 residues. Written as DNA, the CDR3 is TGCGCCAGCAGCCCACAGACAGGGGACGAGCAGTACTTC. It is translated as CASSPQTGDEQYF.

The chain links TRBV20-1 to TRBJ1-5; possibly TRBD1 for D (6 bases). V gave up 0 bases and J gave up 3 bases, with 15 bases separating them. Per the germline V gene, CDR1 is DFQATT and CDR2 is SNEGSKA (reference sequence). This CDR3 region has 16 residues. CDR3 region: CSARDLNRDYNQPQHF. The CDR3 DNA reads as TGCAGTGCTAGAGATCTCAACAGGGACTACAATCAGCCCCAGCATTTT.

This clonotype was observed a few times. This chain links TRBV29-1 with TRBJ2-5; 9 bases align to TRBD2. J was trimmed by 5 bases and V by 3 bases; bases with no gene match: 13. The germline V gene has CDR1 SQVTM and CDR2 ANQGSEA. The length of the CDR3 is 16 residues. CDR3 sequence: CSVEGRGSGSWETQYF. The CDR3 DNA sequence: TGCAGCGTTGAGGGTCGGGGTAGCGGGAGTTGGGAGACCCAGTACTTC.